Listed below are T cell receptor beta chains from one sample, sequenced in a study of T cells in Graves' hyperthyroidism and ophthalmopathy. MiXCR was run by TCRdb on the multiplex PCR reads, yielding one entry per CDR3 protein. The sample records 550,000 to 700,000 distinct CDR3 sequences, about 43% being singletons. The sample was peripheral blood or thyroid tissue (not recorded which). The origin of the receptors is an adult woman with Graves' disease, either hyperthyroidism or ophthalmopathy (not recorded which). Both conserved end residues are part of each CDR3. Fields, in order: D gene, clone size, J gene, V gene, CDR3 protein, CDR3 DNA. The D gene is left open where the match is weak. Clone size is shown for a subset of rows, as once, few, many or a class of expanded clone.

TRBD1,NA,TRBJ1-5,TRBV19,CASTFSPGTGINQPQHF,TGTGCCAGTACCTTTTCCCCCGGGACAGGAATAAATCAGCCCCAGCATTTT
NA,many,TRBJ1-1,TRBV24-1,CATSGWTNTEAFF,TGTGCCACCAGTGGCTGGACGAACACTGAAGCTTTCTTT
TRBD1,NA,TRBJ1-4,TRBV11-2,CASSTNRGRLEKLFF,TGTGCCAGCAGCACGAACAGGGGGCGCCTTGAAAAACTGTTTTTT
TRBD1,many,TRBJ2-5,TRBV28,CASSSGQQETQYF,TGTGCCAGCAGCTCGGGACAGCAAGAGACCCAGTACTTC
TRBD1,NA,TRBJ1-1,TRBV28,CASYGLTGGTEAFF,TGTGCCAGCTATGGTCTCACAGGGGGCACTGAAGCTTTCTTT
TRBD2,many,TRBJ2-5,TRBV6-5,CASSSTSGSRETQYF,TGTGCCAGCAGCTCGACTAGCGGCTCGAGGGAGACCCAGTACTTC
TRBD1,NA,TRBJ1-1,TRBV20-1,CSARVPPDRTYEAFF,TGCAGTGCTAGAGTTCCGCCGGACAGGACCTATGAAGCTTTCTTT
NA,NA,TRBJ2-2,TRBV24-1,CATSSPRHLATGELFF,TGTGCCACCAGCAGCCCGAGACACCTGGCTACCGGGGAGCTGTTTTTT
TRBD1,many,TRBJ1-5,TRBV6-5,CASSYSNVWTGGGQPQHF,TGTGCCAGCAGTTACTCGAATGTGTGGACAGGGGGCGGTCAGCCCCAGCATTTT
NA,many,TRBJ1-1,TRBV18,CASSPPQAIRAFF,TGTGCCAGCTCACCACCGCAGGCAATAAGGGCTTTCTTT
TRBD1,many,TRBJ1-1,TRBV28,CASSPGGQGYLAFF,TGTGCCAGCAGCCCTGGGGGACAGGGTTATCTAGCTTTCTTT
TRBD2,NA,TRBJ2-7,TRBV10-3,CATSPPSGSYEQYF,TGTGCCACCAGCCCCCCTAGCGGTTCCTACGAGCAGTACTTC
NA,once,TRBJ1-5,TRBV19,CASSMPGGRNQPQHF,TGTGCCAGTAGTATGCCGGGGGGGCGCAATCAGCCCCAGCATTTT